This is a list of T cell receptor beta chains from one sample in a study of blood T cell repertoires in COVID-19. Sequencing used immunoSEQ multiplex PCR; TCRdb keeps in-frame clones, though not all of them. In the table there are about 150,000 clones, approximately 80% of which are singletons. The specimen was peripheral blood. The receptor set was obtained from a man aged 65 to 85 who had recovered from COVID-19. The CDR3 runs from the conserved cysteine through the conserved F or W. A D gene is named only where the DNA matches it firmly. The size entry is marked missing in some rows and otherwise reads once, few, many or a size class.

d_gene	v_gene	abundance	j_gene	CDR3aa	CDR3nt
TRBD1	TRBV6-5	-	TRBJ2-4	CASRIQGANIQYF	TGTGCCAGCAGGATCCAGGGGGCGAACATTCAGTACTTC
TRBD1	TRBV3-1/TRBV3-2	-	TRBJ2-7	CASSPTGAGEQYF	TGTGCCAGCAGCCCCACAGGGGCGGGCGAGCAGTACTTC
TRBD1	TRBV6-5	-	TRBJ1-1	CASTRDRGLTEAFF	TGTGCCAGCACTAGGGACAGGGGGCTTACTGAAGCTTTCTTT
-	TRBV10-1	-	TRBJ2-2	CASSDGGGNTGELFF	TGCGCCAGCAGTGACGGCGGAGGAAACACCGGGGAGCTGTTTTTT
-	TRBV5-8	-	TRBJ1-5	CASTVPGSNQPQHF	TGTGCCAGCACCGTTCCAGGGAGCAATCAGCCCCAGCATTTT
-	TRBV5-6	-	TRBJ1-6	CASSSNRVNSPLHF	TGTGCCAGCAGCTCAAACAGGGTAAATTCACCCCTCCACTTT
TRBD2	TRBV6-5	-	TRBJ2-7	CASSRSGRAAYEQYF	TGTGCCAGCAGTCGTAGCGGGAGGGCCGCCTACGAGCAGTACTTC
TRBD2	TRBV6-2/TRBV6-3	-	TRBJ2-7	CASSYATSGPRYEQYF	TGTGCCAGCAGTTACGCGACTAGCGGACCCCGATACGAGCAGTACTTC
TRBD1	TRBV5-1	few	TRBJ1-3	CASGKTGGVGNTIYF	TGCGCCAGCGGCAAAACAGGGGGCGTAGGAAACACCATATATTTT
-	TRBV30	-	TRBJ1-2	CAWSVEAYLGYTF	TGTGCCTGGAGTGTAGAGGCCTATCTAGGCTACACCTTC
-	TRBV18	-	TRBJ1-2	CASSPPENYGYTF	TGTGCCAGCTCACCCCCAGAAAACTATGGCTACACCTTC
-	TRBV4-1	-	TRBJ2-1	CASSQEAFSYNEQFF	TGCGCCAGCAGCCAAGAGGCCTTTTCCTACAATGAGCAGTTCTTC
-	TRBV2	-	TRBJ2-7	CASSDARPTYEQYF	TGTGCCAGCAGTGATGCTAGACCTACCTACGAGCAGTACTTC
-	TRBV19	-	TRBJ1-1	CASSPPGYLNTEAFF	TGTGCCAGTAGTCCCCCAGGGTACTTGAACACTGAAGCTTTCTTT
TRBD2	TRBV4-1	few	TRBJ2-1	CASSRPSGTRSYNEQFF	TGCGCCAGCAGCCGACCTAGCGGGACACGCTCCTACAATGAGCAGTTCTTC
-	TRBV28	-	TRBJ2-2	CASSFFSNTGELFF	TGTGCCAGCAGTTTTTTCTCGAACACCGGGGAGCTGTTTTTT
TRBD2	TRBV7-3	-	TRBJ2-1	CASSLTSGYNEQFF	TGTGCCAGCAGCTTGACTAGCGGGTACAATGAGCAGTTCTTC
-	TRBV5-5	-	TRBJ2-5	CASSLGTGKETQYF	TGTGCCAGCAGCTTGGGGACGGGAAAAGAGACCCAGTACTTC
TRBD1	TRBV6-2/TRBV6-3	few	TRBJ1-6	CASSYPDPGQGTYNSPLHF	TGTGCCAGCAGTTACCCCGACCCCGGACAGGGCACCTATAATTCACCCCTCCACTTT
-	TRBV6-6	-	TRBJ2-1	CASASVNEQFF	TGTGCCAGCGCCTCGGTCAATGAGCAGTTCTTC
TRBD2	TRBV3-1/TRBV3-2	once	TRBJ2-7	CASSQGGRGAYEQYF	TGTGCCAGCAGCCAAGGCGGGAGGGGGGCCTACGAGCAGTACTTC
-	TRBV19	-	TRBJ1-5	CASSISGQRGNQPQHF	TGTGCCAGTAGTATTTCCGGACAACGGGGCAATCAGCCCCAGCATTTT
TRBD1	TRBV7-3	-	TRBJ2-5	CASSLMGTGGTETQYF	TGTGCCAGCAGCTTAATGGGGACAGGGGGTACAGAGACCCAGTACTTC
-	TRBV27	once	TRBJ1-2	CASSLGPSYGYTF	TGTGCCAGCAGTTTGGGGCCCAGCTATGGCTACACCTTC
TRBD1	TRBV12-3/TRBV12-4	-	TRBJ2-7	CASRPGTGTKYF	TGTGCCAGCAGACCCGGGACAGGGACGAAGTACTTC
-	TRBV5-1	-	TRBJ2-3	CASSLAGGTDTQYF	TGCGCCAGCAGCTTGGCGGGAGGCACAGATACGCAGTATTTT
TRBD1	TRBV19	-	TRBJ2-1	CASSIRQGRYNEQFF	TGTGCCAGTAGTATCCGACAGGGGCGTTACAATGAGCAGTTCTTC
TRBD2	TRBV18	-	TRBJ2-3	CASSPRTGRAADTQYF	TGTGCCAGCTCACCACGAACCGGGAGGGCCGCAGATACGCAGTATTTT
TRBD2	TRBV3-1/TRBV3-2	-	TRBJ2-3	CASSLRTSGTADTQYF	TGTGCCAGCAGCCTCCGGACTAGCGGGACCGCAGATACGCAGTATTTT
-	TRBV19	-	TRBJ1-1	CASRVSSTEAFF	TGTGCCAGCAGGGTATCGAGCACTGAAGCTTTCTTT
TRBD1	TRBV6-5	few	TRBJ1-4	CASSYSGRGHGEKLFF	TGTGCCAGCAGTTACTCTGGCAGGGGGCATGGTGAAAAACTGTTTTTT
-	TRBV24-1	-	TRBJ2-1	CATSDTGSYNEQFF	TGTGCCACCAGTGACACGGGCTCCTACAATGAGCAGTTCTTC
-	TRBV9	-	TRBJ1-1	CASSGVGGTEAFF	TGTGCCAGCAGCGGAGTGGGAGGTACTGAAGCTTTCTTT
-	TRBV27	-	TRBJ1-1	CASRGGVNTEAFF	TGTGCCAGCAGGGGGGGGGTGAACACTGAAGCTTTCTTT
TRBD2	TRBV19	-	TRBJ2-2	CASSIRTSGRASSTGELFF	TGTGCCAGTAGTATTAGGACTAGCGGGAGGGCTTCGAGCACCGGGGAGCTGTTTTTT
TRBD1	TRBV10-3	-	TRBJ1-2	CAISTGDNDYGYTF	TGTGCCATCAGTACAGGGGATAATGACTATGGCTACACCTTC
-	TRBV11-2	-	TRBJ2-1	CASSLGQASYNEQFF	TGTGCCAGCAGCTTAGGGCAGGCCTCCTACAATGAGCAGTTCTTC
TRBD1	TRBV7-3	-	TRBJ2-2	CASSQDRAGTGELFF	TGTGCCAGCAGTCAAGACAGGGCGGGCACCGGGGAGCTGTTTTTT
-	TRBV9	-	TRBJ1-3	CASSVARAGVGNTIYF	TGTGCCAGCAGCGTAGCTAGGGCAGGGGTTGGAAACACCATATATTTT
TRBD2	TRBV27	once	TRBJ2-1	CASSISGRASHEQFF	TGTGCCAGCAGTATTAGCGGGAGGGCTTCCCATGAGCAGTTCTTC
-	TRBV6-5	-	TRBJ1-5	CASSYIGSDQPQHF	TGTGCCAGCAGTTACATCGGGTCAGATCAGCCCCAGCATTTT
TRBD2	TRBV12-3/TRBV12-4	-	TRBJ2-7	CASSLGGGEQYF	TGTGCCAGCAGTCTGGGGGGGGGCGAGCAGTACTTC
-	TRBV5-1	-	TRBJ2-5	CASSLGHGLEAQYF	TGCGCCAGCAGCTTGGGTCATGGCCTAGAGGCCCAGTACTTC
TRBD1	TRBV6-5	-	TRBJ2-7	CASPKPGQGGYEQYF	TGTGCCAGCCCCAAACCGGGACAGGGTGGTTACGAGCAGTACTTC
-	TRBV11-2	-	TRBJ1-6	CASSLEPENSPLHF	TGTGCCAGCAGCTTGGAACCGGAGAATTCACCCCTCCACTTT
TRBD1	TRBV5-6	-	TRBJ2-2	CASSLDRGLNTGELFF	TGTGCCAGCAGCTTAGACAGGGGGCTGAACACCGGGGAGCTGTTTTTT
TRBD1	TRBV28	-	TRBJ1-4	CASSLRTGGSEKLFF	TGTGCCAGCAGTTTACGGACAGGGGGCAGTGAAAAACTGTTTTTT
TRBD1	TRBV3-1/TRBV3-2	-	TRBJ1-5	CASSLGQGGNQPQHF	TGTGCCAGCAGCCTGGGACAGGGTGGCAATCAGCCCCAGCATTTT
TRBD1	TRBV5-1	-	TRBJ1-4	CASSYTGQGNEKLFF	TGCGCCAGCAGCTACACGGGACAGGGTAATGAAAAACTGTTTTTT
TRBD1	TRBV5-1	-	TRBJ2-7	CASSPRQGFGEQYF	TGCGCCAGCAGCCCCAGACAGGGATTCGGGGAGCAGTACTTC
TRBD1	TRBV27	-	TRBJ2-1	CASSLRGPAASYNEQFF	TGTGCCAGCAGCCTAAGGGGGCCGGCGGCTTCCTACAATGAGCAGTTCTTC
TRBD2	TRBV5-1	-	TRBJ2-1	CASSLAGDEQFF	TGCGCCAGCAGTCTGGCGGGAGATGAGCAGTTCTTC
-	TRBV3-1/TRBV3-2	-	TRBJ1-4	CASSQGAPGLTNEKLFF	TGTGCCAGCAGCCAAGGCGCCCCGGGACTAACTAATGAAAAACTGTTTTTT
-	TRBV5-1	-	TRBJ2-5	CASSLAAEETQYF	TGCGCCAGCAGCTTGGCAGCGGAAGAGACCCAGTACTTC
TRBD2	TRBV10-1	-	TRBJ2-1	CASTDSGLNPLFF	TGCGCCAGCACCGATAGCGGGCTCAACCCGCTTTTCTTC